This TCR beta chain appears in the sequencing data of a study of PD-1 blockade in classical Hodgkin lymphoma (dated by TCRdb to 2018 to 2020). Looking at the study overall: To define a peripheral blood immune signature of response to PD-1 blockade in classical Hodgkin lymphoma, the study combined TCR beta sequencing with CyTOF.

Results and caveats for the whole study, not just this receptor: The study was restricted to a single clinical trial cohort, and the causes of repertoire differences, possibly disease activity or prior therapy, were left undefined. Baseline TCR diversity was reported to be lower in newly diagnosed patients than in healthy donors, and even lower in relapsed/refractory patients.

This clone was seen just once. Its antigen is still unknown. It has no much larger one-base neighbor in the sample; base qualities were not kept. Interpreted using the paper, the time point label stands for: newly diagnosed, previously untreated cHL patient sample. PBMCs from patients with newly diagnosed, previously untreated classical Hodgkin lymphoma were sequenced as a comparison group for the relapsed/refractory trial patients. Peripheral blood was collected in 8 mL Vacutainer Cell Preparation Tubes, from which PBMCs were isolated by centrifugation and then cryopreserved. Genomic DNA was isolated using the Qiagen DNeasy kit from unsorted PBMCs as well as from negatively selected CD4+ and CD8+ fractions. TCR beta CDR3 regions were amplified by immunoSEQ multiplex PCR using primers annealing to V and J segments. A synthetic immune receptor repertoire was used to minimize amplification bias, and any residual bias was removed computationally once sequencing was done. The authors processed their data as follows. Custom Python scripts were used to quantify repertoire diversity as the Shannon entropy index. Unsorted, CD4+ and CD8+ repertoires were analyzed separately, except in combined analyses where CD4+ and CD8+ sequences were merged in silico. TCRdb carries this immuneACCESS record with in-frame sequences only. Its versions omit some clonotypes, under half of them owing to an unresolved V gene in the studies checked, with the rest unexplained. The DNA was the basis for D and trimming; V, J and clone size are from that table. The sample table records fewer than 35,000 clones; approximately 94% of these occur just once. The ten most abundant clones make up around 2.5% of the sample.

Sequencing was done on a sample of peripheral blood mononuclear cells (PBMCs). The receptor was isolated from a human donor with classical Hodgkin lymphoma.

The sequenced DNA is TGCGCCAGCAGCCAAGATCTCGGGTGGGACAGGGGAAAGTACGAGCAGTACTTC. This encodes CASSQDLGWDRGKYEQYF. The chain links TRBV4-1 with TRBJ2-7; 10 junctional bases match TRBD1. Ends trimmed: V by 0 bases, J by 4 bases; bases unmatched to a gene: 12. CDR1 and CDR2, per the germline V gene, are MGHRA and YSYEKL. Counted from cysteine to phenylalanine, this CDR3 has 18 amino acids. CDR3 DNA only is kept here, 54 bases in frame from base 1.